One T cell receptor beta chain is described in this entry. Antigen: not known. The junction differs from germline at one of its ends, possibly a read error. These data belong to a study of T-cell memory formation after mild COVID-19. Whole-study context: Each donor largely had its own TCR clusters. The study, taken as a whole, reports: Several responding clones turned up in pre-infection memory, indicating that cross-reactive memory may have taken part.

TCRdb recomputed calls from the 5' RACE reads with MiXCR, one row per CDR3 protein. The data hold some 86,000 distinct CDR3 sequences, with nearly 25% observed a single time. The germline V gene has CDR1 LGHNA and CDR2 YSLEER. The CDR3 is 14 amino acids. The sequencing sample was made of PBMCs or a T cell subset sorted from them (not recorded which). The rearrangement joins TRBV4-3 to TRBJ2-7, with 9 bases fitting TRBD1. The TCR was taken from a man in his late teens or twenties who had mild COVID-19 (a few samples of this study predate the infection). Cell type and time point are not known. CDR3 coding DNA: TGCGCCAGCAGCCAAGGGGTACAGGGGGCATTGATGAACTTC. Encoded protein: CASSQGVQGALMNF.